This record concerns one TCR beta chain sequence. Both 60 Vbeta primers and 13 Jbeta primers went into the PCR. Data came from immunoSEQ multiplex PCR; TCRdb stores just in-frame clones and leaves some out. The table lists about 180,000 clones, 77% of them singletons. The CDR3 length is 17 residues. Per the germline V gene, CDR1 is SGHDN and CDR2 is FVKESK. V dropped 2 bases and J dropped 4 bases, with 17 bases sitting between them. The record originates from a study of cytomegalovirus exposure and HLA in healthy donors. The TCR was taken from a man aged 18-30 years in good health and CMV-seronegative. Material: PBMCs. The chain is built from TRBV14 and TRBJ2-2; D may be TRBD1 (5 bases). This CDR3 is CASSQPHGALITGELFF. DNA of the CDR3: TGTGCCAGCAGCCAACCTCATGGGGCTCTTATCACCGGGGAGCTGTTTTTT.